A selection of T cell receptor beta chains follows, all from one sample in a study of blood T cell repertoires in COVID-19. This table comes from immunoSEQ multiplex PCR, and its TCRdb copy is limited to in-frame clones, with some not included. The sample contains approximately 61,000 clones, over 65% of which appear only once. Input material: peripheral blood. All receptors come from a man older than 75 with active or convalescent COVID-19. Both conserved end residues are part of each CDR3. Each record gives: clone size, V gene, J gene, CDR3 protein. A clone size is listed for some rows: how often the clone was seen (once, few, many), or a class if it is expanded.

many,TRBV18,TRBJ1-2,CASSPTGGYGYTF
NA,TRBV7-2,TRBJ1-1,CASSFLSLTEAFF
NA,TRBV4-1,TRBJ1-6,CASSQTLTGSSYNSPLHF
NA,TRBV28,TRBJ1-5,CASKPWQGAYQPQHF
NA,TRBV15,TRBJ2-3,CATRVATTDTQYF
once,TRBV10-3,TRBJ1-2,CAISPQDYYGYTF
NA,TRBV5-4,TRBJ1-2,CASSLRDRLYYGYTF
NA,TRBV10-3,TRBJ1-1,CAISDLTGNTEAFF
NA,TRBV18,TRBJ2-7,CASSSNDPGKEYF
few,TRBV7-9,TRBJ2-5,CASSLSRAQETQYF
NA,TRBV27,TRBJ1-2,CASSIITGGNHYGYTF
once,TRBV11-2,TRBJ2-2,CASTNAMAGTNTGELFF
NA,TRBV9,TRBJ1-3,CASSVGTGGGNTIYF
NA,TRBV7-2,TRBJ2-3,CASSPSADRVQDTQYF
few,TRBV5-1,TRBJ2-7,CASSLAPNGTGYRSSYEQYF
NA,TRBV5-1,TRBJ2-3,CASSADGFSDTQYF
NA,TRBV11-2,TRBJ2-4,CASSLEATSGSPNIQYF
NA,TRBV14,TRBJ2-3,CASSQPLAGGNTQYF
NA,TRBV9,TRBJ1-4,CASSPKRASGTTNEKLFF
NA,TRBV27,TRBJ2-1,CASSGQGYLAYEQFF
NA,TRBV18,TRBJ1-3,CASSPGTFGNTIYF
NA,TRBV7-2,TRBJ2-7,CASSLGGGSYEQYF
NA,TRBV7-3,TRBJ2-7,CASSPTGGSYEQYF
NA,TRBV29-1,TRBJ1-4,CSVKDGGGNEKLFF
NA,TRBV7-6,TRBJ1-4,CASSLGGSANEKLFF
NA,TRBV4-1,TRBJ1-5,CASRSIQGAKWGQPQHF
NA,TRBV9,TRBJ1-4,CASSEDSNEKLFF
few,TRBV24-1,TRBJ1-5,CATSRTGAGQPQHF
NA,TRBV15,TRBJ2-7,CATSRGSKSSWGQEQYF
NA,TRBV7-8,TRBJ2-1,CASSPLAPPYNEQFF
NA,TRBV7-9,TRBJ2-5,CASSLGDRGQETQYF
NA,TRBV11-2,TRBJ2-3,CASSLDSGYTDTQYF
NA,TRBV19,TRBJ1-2,CASSIGGTGYGYTF
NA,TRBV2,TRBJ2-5,CASSDPGGPETQYF
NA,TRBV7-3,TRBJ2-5,CASSSGGGAIETQYF
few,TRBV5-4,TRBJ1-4,CASSLEGATNEKLFF
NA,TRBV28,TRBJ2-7,CASGLRGPYEQYF
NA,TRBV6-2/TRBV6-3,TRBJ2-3,CASSYRGRATDTQYF
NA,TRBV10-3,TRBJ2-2,CAISESKRVTGELFF
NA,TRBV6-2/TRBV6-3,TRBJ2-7,CASSVTGTNYEQYF